The next 9 T cell receptor beta chains were all read from a single sample in a study of metastatic and nonmetastatic thyroid tumors. TCRdb ran MiXCR on the PCR reads. In the table there are fewer than 30,000 clones, more than 13% of which are singletons. None of the patients had undergone any treatment ahead of thyroid surgery. Sequences were obtained from blood. The source of these receptors is a female donor with papillary thyroid cancer or a benign thyroid nodule (not recorded which). Some clones in this sample may be carry-over from other donors' samples.

This clone was seen ten or more times. The V gene is TRBV5-4, the J gene TRBJ2-3; the D gene is possibly TRBD2 (5 bases). Germline CDR1 SGHNT, CDR2 YYREEE (reference sequence). This CDR3 has 15 amino acids. V was cut by 4 bases and J by 1 base, with 13 bases left in between. CDR3 nucleotide sequence: TGTGCCAGCAGCCAGGACCTAGCAGGCACAGATACGCAGTATTTT. This translates into CASSQDLAGTDTQYF.

This clone was picked up many times. This chain joins TRBV28 and TRBJ2-1; 8 bases agree with TRBD2. V shed 4 bases and J 0 bases; nucleotides not matched to a gene: 8. Germline CDR1 reads MDHEN; CDR2 reads SYDVKM. The CDR3 spans 17 residues. The CDR3, as DNA: TGTGCCAGCAGTTCCCCCCCAAGCGGGAGCTCCTACAATGAGCAGTTCTTC. It specifies CASSSPPSGSSYNEQFF.

In this sample, this clone turned up many times. V gene TRBV12-5 combines with J gene TRBJ2-5, with 14 bases identical to TRBD2. The CDR3 is 17 residues long. The germline V gene encodes CDR1 LGHNT and CDR2 FRNRAP. Trimming removed 5 bases from V and 4 bases from J; junction bases left unmatched: 9. The CDR3, as DNA: TGTGCTAGTGGTCCCGGGACTAGCGGGAGCAGGGTAGAGACCCAGTACTTC. It encodes CASGPGTSGSRVETQYF.

This clone was detected only a few times. The chain combines TRBV29-1 with TRBJ2-2, with 7 bases that match TRBD1. Germline CDR1 is SQVTM and CDR2 is ANQGSEA. Trimming cost V 7 bases and J 4 bases; bases outside gene matches: 15. This CDR3 region has 16 residues. CDR3 coding DNA: TGCAGCGCCCCCGCCCCGACAGGGCTGAGCACCGGGGAGCTGTTTTTT. As protein: CSAPAPTGLSTGELFF.

In this sample, this clone is medium-sized. The junction shows a germline mismatch at one end, possibly a read error. The chain recombines TRBV6-2 or TRBV6-3 with TRBJ2-3; D remains unclear. The CDR3 has 12 residues. Germline values: CDR1 MNHEY, CDR2 SVGEGT. The CDR3, as DNA: TGTGCCAGCAGCTACTTCACAGATACGCAGTATTTT. Translating it yields CASSYFTDTQYF.

This clone was recorded many times. The gene calls are TRBV9 and TRBJ2-1; 13 bases map to TRBD2. CDR1 is SGDLS and CDR2 is YYNGEE in the germline V gene. J was trimmed by 7 bases and V by 4 bases; bases with no gene match: 5. This CDR3 has 15 amino acids. The CDR3 region has the DNA TGTGCCAGCAGCTCGGAACTAGCGGGAGGGAATGAGCAGTTCTTC. Translation gives CASSSELAGGNEQFF.

The V gene is TRBV6-1, the J gene TRBJ1-5, with D possibly matching TRBD1 (5 bases). Germline V CDR1 and CDR2: MNHNS, SASEGT. V was pared by 7 bases and J by 5 bases, with 15 bases between. This CDR3 is built from 14 residues. The CDR3: CASIDQGVYQPQHF. The CDR3 nucleotides read TGTGCCAGCATTGACCAGGGAGTGTATCAGCCCCAGCATTTT.

This clone has a count of ten or more. The chain joins TRBV7-9 to TRBJ2-7; unclear D gene. Trimming removed 1 base from V and 2 bases from J, with 6 bases in between. The V gene's germline CDR1 is SEHNR and CDR2 FQNEAQ (reference sequence). The CDR3 has 13 residues. The CDR3 protein is CASSLGATYEQYF. The CDR3 nucleotides read TGTGCCAGCAGCTTAGGGGCCACCTACGAGCAGTACTTC.

This clone was detected ten times or more. This chain joins TRBV19 and TRBJ2-1; D possibly corresponds to TRBD2 (5 bases). V was cut by 5 bases and J by 9 bases, with 17 bases left in between. The germline V gene has CDR1 LNHDA and CDR2 SQIVND (reference sequence). This CDR3 has 14 amino acids. CDR3 sequence: CASSVQKGLIEQFF. In nucleotides, the CDR3 is TGTGCCAGTAGTGTACAAAAAGGACTCATTGAGCAGTTCTTC.